The T cell receptor beta chain under discussion was sequenced for a study of cytomegalovirus exposure and HLA in healthy donors. Use of 60 Vbeta and 13 Jbeta primers characterized the PCR. Assay: immunoSEQ multiplex PCR; the TCRdb copy retains only in-frame clones and omits some. Of 200,000 to 250,000 clones in the sample, about 70% were seen once. The source material was PBMCs. This TCR was recovered from a young woman in good health and CMV-seronegative.

The CDR3 loop reads CASSLGAGGFNEQFF. As DNA, the CDR3 is TGTGCCAGCAGCTTAGGAGCGGGAGGGTTTAATGAGCAGTTCTTC. This chain uses TRBV7-3 with TRBJ2-1; 10 nucleotides agree with TRBD2. This CDR3 has 15 amino acids. Germline CDR1 SGHTA, CDR2 FQGTGA. The ends lost 2 bases at V and 7 bases at J; junction bases unmatched: 5.